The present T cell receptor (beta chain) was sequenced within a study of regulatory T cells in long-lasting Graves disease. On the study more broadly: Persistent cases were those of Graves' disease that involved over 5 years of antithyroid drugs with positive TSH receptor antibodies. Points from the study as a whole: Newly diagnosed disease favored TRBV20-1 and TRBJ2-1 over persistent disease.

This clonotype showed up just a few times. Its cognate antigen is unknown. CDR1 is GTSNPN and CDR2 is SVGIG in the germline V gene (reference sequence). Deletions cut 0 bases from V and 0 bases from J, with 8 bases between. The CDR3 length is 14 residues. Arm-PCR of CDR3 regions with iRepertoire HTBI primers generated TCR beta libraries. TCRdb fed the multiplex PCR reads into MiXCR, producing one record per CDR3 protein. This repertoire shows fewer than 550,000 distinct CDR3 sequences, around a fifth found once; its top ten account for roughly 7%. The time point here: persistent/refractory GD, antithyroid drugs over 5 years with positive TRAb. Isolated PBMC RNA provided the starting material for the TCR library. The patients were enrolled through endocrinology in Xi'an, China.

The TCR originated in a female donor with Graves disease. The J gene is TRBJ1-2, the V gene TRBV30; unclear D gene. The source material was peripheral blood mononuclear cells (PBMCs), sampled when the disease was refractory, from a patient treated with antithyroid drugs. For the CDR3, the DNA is TGTGCCTGGAGTGTAGGCCGAACTAACTATGGCTACACCTTC. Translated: CAWSVGRTNYGYTF.